The entry below describes one T cell receptor beta chain. These data originate in a study of cytomegalovirus exposure and HLA in healthy donors. Sampled while nominally healthy, donors likely had unrecorded immune exposures. The PCR ran on 60 Vbeta and 13 Jbeta primers. Profiled with immunoSEQ multiplex PCR; TCRdb holds only in-frame clones, not every one. Found here are approximately 110,000 clones, 76% of them singletons; the top ten hold 7% to 10%. This CDR3 spans 15 amino acids. Germline V gene sequence: CDR1 MDHEN, CDR2 SYDVKM. The V gene end was trimmed by 5 bases and the J gene end by 0 bases; junction bases not matched to a gene: 2.

The chain carries TRBV28 and TRBJ2-3; 10 bases agree with TRBD2. The sequence derives from a man between 40 and 49 years old in good health and CMV-seropositive. Sequenced material: PBMCs. For the CDR3, the DNA is TGTGCCAGCAGTATTAGCGGGGGGAGCACAGATACGCAGTATTTT. Translation: CASSISGGSTDTQYF.